A selection of T cell receptor beta chains follows, all from one sample in a study of T cell responses to AZD1222 COVID-19 vaccine. Method: immunoSEQ multiplex PCR; TCRdb's copy keeps in-frame clones and lacks some. The sample has roughly 80,000 clones, around 90% seen once. This specimen was peripheral blood, taken on day 0 of MenACWY control vaccination. These receptors came from an adult in good health. The CDR3 runs from the conserved cysteine through the conserved F or W. Each record gives: clone size, D gene, J gene, CDR3 length, V gene, CDR3 protein, CDR3 DNA. D genes are given only for firm matches. Where a row states a size, it is once, few, many or the class of an expanded clone; other rows omit it.

clone size: NA
D gene: NA
J gene: TRBJ1-1
CDR3 length: 11
V gene: TRBV15
CDR3 protein: CATKDHTEAFF
CDR3 DNA: TGTGCCACCAAGGACCACACTGAAGCTTTCTTT

clone size: NA
D gene: TRBD1
J gene: TRBJ1-6
CDR3 length: 16
V gene: TRBV27
CDR3 protein: CASSLVTTGGFSPLHF
CDR3 DNA: TGTGCCAGCAGTTTAGTTACTACAGGGGGCTTTTCACCCCTCCACTTT

clone size: NA
D gene: NA
J gene: TRBJ2-7
CDR3 length: 13
V gene: TRBV18
CDR3 protein: CASSSRGAYEQYF
CDR3 DNA: TGTGCCAGCTCATCGAGGGGTGCCTACGAGCAGTACTTC

clone size: medium-sized
D gene: NA
J gene: TRBJ2-7
CDR3 length: 11
V gene: TRBV6-2/TRBV6-3
CDR3 protein: CASSSSVEQYF
CDR3 DNA: TGTGCCAGCAGTTCGAGCGTAGAGCAGTACTTC

clone size: NA
D gene: NA
J gene: TRBJ2-1
CDR3 length: 16
V gene: TRBV5-6
CDR3 protein: CASSFSGSTSFNEQFF
CDR3 DNA: TGTGCCAGCAGCTTTTCCGGGTCGACCTCTTTCAATGAGCAGTTCTTC

clone size: NA
D gene: TRBD2
J gene: TRBJ2-7
CDR3 length: 16
V gene: TRBV6-6
CDR3 protein: CASSYGTTSGEYEQYF
CDR3 DNA: TGTGCCAGCAGTTACGGGACGACTAGCGGGGAGTACGAGCAGTACTTC

clone size: NA
D gene: NA
J gene: TRBJ1-5
CDR3 length: 13
V gene: TRBV24-1
CDR3 protein: CATSDRVNQPQHF
CDR3 DNA: TGTGCCACCAGTGACCGGGTTAATCAGCCCCAGCATTTT

clone size: NA
D gene: NA
J gene: TRBJ2-5
CDR3 length: 16
V gene: TRBV5-5
CDR3 protein: CASSLPSGGPGETQYF
CDR3 DNA: TGTGCCAGCAGCTTGCCCAGTGGGGGGCCCGGGGAGACCCAGTACTTC

clone size: NA
D gene: TRBD2
J gene: TRBJ2-3
CDR3 length: 14
V gene: TRBV5-6
CDR3 protein: CASSRLARLNTQYF
CDR3 DNA: TGTGCCAGCAGCCGACTAGCGAGGCTGAATACGCAGTATTTT

clone size: NA
D gene: NA
J gene: TRBJ2-1
CDR3 length: 14
V gene: TRBV7-2
CDR3 protein: CASSLESSYNEQFF
CDR3 DNA: TGTGCCAGCAGCTTAGAGAGCTCCTACAATGAGCAGTTCTTC

clone size: few
D gene: NA
J gene: TRBJ2-3
CDR3 length: 12
V gene: TRBV11-3
CDR3 protein: CASSPTADTQYF
CDR3 DNA: TGTGCCAGCAGCCCCACAGCAGATACGCAGTATTTT

clone size: NA
D gene: TRBD1
J gene: TRBJ1-4
CDR3 length: 16
V gene: TRBV27
CDR3 protein: CASSLSSDRAGEKLFF
CDR3 DNA: TGTGCCAGCAGTTTATCATCGGACAGGGCGGGCGAAAAACTGTTTTTT

clone size: NA
D gene: TRBD1
J gene: TRBJ2-3
CDR3 length: 15
V gene: TRBV7-9
CDR3 protein: CASSSGAGTGNTQYF
CDR3 DNA: TGTGCCAGCAGCTCTGGGGCCGGGACAGGGAATACGCAGTATTTT

clone size: few
D gene: NA
J gene: TRBJ1-2
CDR3 length: 13
V gene: TRBV6-5
CDR3 protein: CASSYGSREGYTF
CDR3 DNA: TGTGCCAGCAGTTACGGATCTCGGGAGGGCTACACCTTC

clone size: NA
D gene: TRBD1
J gene: TRBJ1-2
CDR3 length: 13
V gene: TRBV10-2
CDR3 protein: CASSGDRDYGYTF
CDR3 DNA: TGCGCCAGCAGCGGGGACAGGGACTATGGCTACACCTTC

clone size: NA
D gene: NA
J gene: TRBJ2-5
CDR3 length: 13
V gene: TRBV7-9
CDR3 protein: CASSFGSQETQYF
CDR3 DNA: TGTGCCAGCAGCTTCGGCTCACAAGAGACCCAGTACTTC

clone size: NA
D gene: NA
J gene: TRBJ2-7
CDR3 length: 14
V gene: TRBV3-1/TRBV3-2
CDR3 protein: CASSQAHNRYEQYF
CDR3 DNA: TGTGCCAGCAGTCAAGCACACAACCGTTACGAGCAGTACTTC

clone size: NA
D gene: TRBD1
J gene: TRBJ1-5
CDR3 length: 12
V gene: TRBV10-3
CDR3 protein: CATRTGNQPQHF
CDR3 DNA: TGTGCCACAAGGACAGGGAATCAGCCCCAGCATTTT

clone size: NA
D gene: TRBD1
J gene: TRBJ2-7
CDR3 length: 15
V gene: TRBV6-2/TRBV6-3
CDR3 protein: CASSYTGQGLGEQYF
CDR3 DNA: TGTGCCAGCAGTTACACCGGACAGGGGCTAGGGGAGCAGTACTTC

clone size: once
D gene: NA
J gene: TRBJ2-5
CDR3 length: 12
V gene: TRBV30
CDR3 protein: CAWSELGETQYF
CDR3 DNA: TGTGCCTGGAGTGAATTGGGGGAGACCCAGTACTTC

clone size: once
D gene: TRBD2
J gene: TRBJ2-1
CDR3 length: 16
V gene: TRBV5-4
CDR3 protein: CATAQRSSGAHNEQFF
CDR3 DNA: TGTGCCACCGCCCAACGATCTAGCGGGGCCCACAATGAGCAGTTCTTC

clone size: NA
D gene: NA
J gene: TRBJ1-2
CDR3 length: 13
V gene: TRBV19
CDR3 protein: CASNHQGSYGYTF
CDR3 DNA: TGTGCCAGTAACCATCAGGGATCCTATGGCTACACCTTC

clone size: NA
D gene: TRBD2
J gene: TRBJ2-3
CDR3 length: 17
V gene: TRBV30
CDR3 protein: CAWSVGTSGGATDTQYF
CDR3 DNA: TGTGCCTGGAGTGTAGGGACTAGCGGGGGGGCAACAGATACGCAGTATTTT

clone size: once
D gene: TRBD1
J gene: TRBJ1-2
CDR3 length: 16
V gene: TRBV6-5
CDR3 protein: CASSYAYDRVSDGYTF
CDR3 DNA: TGTGCCAGCAGTTACGCTTATGACAGGGTATCGGATGGCTACACCTTC

clone size: once
D gene: NA
J gene: TRBJ1-5
CDR3 length: 16
V gene: TRBV5-8
CDR3 protein: CASSSFTGLSNQPQHF
CDR3 DNA: TGTGCCAGCAGCTCCTTTACAGGGCTGAGCAATCAGCCCCAGCATTTT

clone size: NA
D gene: NA
J gene: TRBJ1-2
CDR3 length: 14
V gene: TRBV5-4
CDR3 protein: CASSLERGPKGYTF
CDR3 DNA: TGTGCCAGCAGCTTGGAACGGGGGCCCAAAGGCTACACCTTC

clone size: few
D gene: NA
J gene: TRBJ1-6
CDR3 length: 15
V gene: TRBV7-9
CDR3 protein: CASSSGRTANSPLHF
CDR3 DNA: TGTGCCAGCAGCTCTGGAAGGACCGCCAATTCACCCCTCCACTTT

clone size: NA
D gene: NA
J gene: TRBJ1-4
CDR3 length: 14
V gene: TRBV9
CDR3 protein: CASSVDGVHEKLFF
CDR3 DNA: TGTGCCAGCAGCGTAGATGGGGTCCATGAAAAACTGTTTTTT

clone size: NA
D gene: NA
J gene: TRBJ1-3
CDR3 length: 14
V gene: TRBV10-2
CDR3 protein: CASSAELSGNTIYF
CDR3 DNA: TGCGCCAGCAGTGCAGAGCTCTCTGGAAACACCATATATTTT

clone size: NA
D gene: TRBD1
J gene: TRBJ2-5
CDR3 length: 16
V gene: TRBV19
CDR3 protein: CASSMYRTGDSETQYF
CDR3 DNA: TGTGCCAGTAGTATGTACAGGACAGGGGACTCGGAGACCCAGTACTTC

clone size: NA
D gene: NA
J gene: TRBJ1-5
CDR3 length: 14
V gene: TRBV29-1
CDR3 protein: CSVVTGGSNQPQHF
CDR3 DNA: TGCAGCGTTGTTACTGGGGGAAGCAATCAGCCCCAGCATTTT

clone size: NA
D gene: NA
J gene: TRBJ1-3
CDR3 length: 17
V gene: TRBV4-1
CDR3 protein: CASSQEGGLSFGNTIYF
CDR3 DNA: TGCGCCAGCAGCCAAGAGGGGGGGCTTTCTTTCGGAAACACCATATATTTT

clone size: NA
D gene: TRBD1
J gene: TRBJ1-2
CDR3 length: 16
V gene: TRBV24-1
CDR3 protein: CATSDGQGRPGYGYTF
CDR3 DNA: TGTGCCACCAGTGACGGACAGGGGCGCCCAGGCTATGGCTACACCTTC

clone size: NA
D gene: NA
J gene: TRBJ2-5
CDR3 length: 13
V gene: TRBV18
CDR3 protein: CASSPVDSQTQYF
CDR3 DNA: TGTGCCAGCTCACCCGTGGACAGTCAGACCCAGTACTTC

clone size: NA
D gene: NA
J gene: TRBJ1-2
CDR3 length: 11
V gene: TRBV29-1
CDR3 protein: CSVNWVGGYTF
CDR3 DNA: TGCAGCGTTAACTGGGTCGGTGGCTACACCTTC

clone size: NA
D gene: NA
J gene: TRBJ2-1
CDR3 length: 15
V gene: TRBV29-1
CDR3 protein: CSGDAPGRSYNEQFF
CDR3 DNA: TGCAGCGGTGATGCCCCCGGTCGCTCCTACAATGAGCAGTTCTTC

clone size: NA
D gene: NA
J gene: TRBJ2-2
CDR3 length: 12
V gene: TRBV10-3
CDR3 protein: CAISPPTGELFF
CDR3 DNA: TGTGCCATCAGTCCTCCAACCGGGGAGCTGTTTTTT

clone size: once
D gene: NA
J gene: TRBJ2-3
CDR3 length: 17
V gene: TRBV9
CDR3 protein: CASSPADGGGRTDTQYF
CDR3 DNA: TGTGCCAGCAGCCCCGCCGATGGAGGGGGGAGAACAGATACGCAGTATTTT

clone size: NA
D gene: TRBD1
J gene: TRBJ2-2
CDR3 length: 13
V gene: TRBV5-8
CDR3 protein: CASRDRNTGELFF
CDR3 DNA: TGTGCCAGCCGGGACAGGAACACCGGGGAGCTGTTTTTT

clone size: NA
D gene: TRBD1
J gene: TRBJ1-1
CDR3 length: 15
V gene: TRBV2
CDR3 protein: CASRRTGGGNTEAFF
CDR3 DNA: TGTGCCAGCAGAAGGACAGGGGGAGGGAACACTGAAGCTTTCTTT

clone size: few
D gene: NA
J gene: TRBJ1-2
CDR3 length: 16
V gene: TRBV28
CDR3 protein: CASSSTSRLTNYGYTF
CDR3 DNA: TGTGCCAGCAGTTCTACCTCCCGCCTAACTAACTATGGCTACACCTTC

clone size: NA
D gene: TRBD1
J gene: TRBJ2-3
CDR3 length: 13
V gene: TRBV27
CDR3 protein: CASRTGVRDTQYF
CDR3 DNA: TGTGCCAGCAGGACAGGGGTGAGAGATACGCAGTATTTT

clone size: NA
D gene: NA
J gene: TRBJ2-7
CDR3 length: 13
V gene: TRBV3-1/TRBV3-2
CDR3 protein: CASSPQVAYEQYF
CDR3 DNA: TGTGCCAGCAGCCCACAGGTTGCCTACGAGCAGTACTTC

clone size: once
D gene: TRBD1
J gene: TRBJ2-7
CDR3 length: 14
V gene: TRBV4-1
CDR3 protein: CASSTQGQASEQYF
CDR3 DNA: TGCGCCAGCAGCACCCAAGGACAGGCCTCCGAGCAGTACTTC

clone size: NA
D gene: NA
J gene: TRBJ2-7
CDR3 length: 15
V gene: TRBV9
CDR3 protein: CASSPRQESSYEQYF
CDR3 DNA: TGTGCCAGCAGCCCCCGACAGGAGAGCTCCTACGAGCAGTACTTC

clone size: NA
D gene: NA
J gene: TRBJ2-5
CDR3 length: 14
V gene: TRBV6-5
CDR3 protein: CASSYYRGQETQYF
CDR3 DNA: TGTGCCAGCAGTTACTATCGGGGGCAAGAGACCCAGTACTTC

clone size: NA
D gene: NA
J gene: TRBJ1-1
CDR3 length: 12
V gene: TRBV28
CDR3 protein: CASSLLNTEAFF
CDR3 DNA: TGTGCCAGCAGTTTGTTGAACACTGAAGCTTTCTTT

clone size: NA
D gene: NA
J gene: TRBJ2-3
CDR3 length: 15
V gene: TRBV6-4
CDR3 protein: CASSDSSSPTDTQYF
CDR3 DNA: TGTGCCAGCAGTGACTCGAGTTCCCCCACAGATACGCAGTATTTT